This T cell receptor beta chain derives from a study of graft-versus-host responses after intestinal transplantation. The overall study: Multivisceral, liver-intestinal, or isolated intestinal grafts went to recipients.

This clone was seen a few times. Trimming took off 3 bases at V and 4 bases at J, with 13 bases between the two ends. Germline V CDR1 and CDR2: LGHNA, YNFKEQ. The CDR3 length is 15 residues. Labeling with CFSE marked approximately 200,000 responder cells, which were plated with approximately 200,000 irradiated, violet-dye-labeled stimulator cells. This table comes from immunoSEQ multiplex PCR, and its TCRdb copy is limited to in-frame clones, with some not included. The sample includes roughly 10,000 clones, 30% to 35% of them seen just once. The receptor's source is a human patient who was an organ donor for intestinal transplantation. The sequencing here drew on alloreactive CD4+ T cells from a mixed lymphocyte reaction culture, taken before transplantation. The sample's subset: CFSE-low proliferating T cells sorted from roughly six-day pre-transplant mixed lymphocyte reaction (GvH or HvG direction). J is TRBJ1-5 and V is TRBV4-2; D may be TRBD1 (5 bases). The CDR3 reads CASSQGDRGNQPQHF. For the CDR3, the DNA is TGTGCCAGCAGCCAGGGAGACAGAGGAAATCAGCCCCAGCATTTT.